These T cell receptor beta chains were read from a single sample in a study of T cell responses to AZD1222 COVID-19 vaccine. Sequencing used immunoSEQ multiplex PCR; TCRdb keeps in-frame clones, though not all of them. The table records 150,000 to 200,000 clones, 80% to 90% of them present only once. This sample comprised peripheral blood, obtained on day 0 of MenACWY control vaccination. Source of these receptors: an adult in good health. CDR3s include the opening cysteine and the closing phenylalanine or tryptophan. Each record gives: V gene, J gene, clone size, D gene, CDR3 DNA, CDR3 protein. A D gene is named only where the DNA matches it firmly. The size of a clone is reported for some rows only, either as once, few or many, or as a class for expanded clones.

v_gene: TRBV7-2
j_gene: TRBJ2-5
abundance: once
d_gene: TRBD1
CDR3nt: TGTGCCAGCAGCTTCTTGGACAGGGCTGAGACCCAGTACTTC
CDR3aa: CASSFLDRAETQYF

v_gene: TRBV5-1
j_gene: TRBJ2-2
abundance: -
d_gene: TRBD2
CDR3nt: TGCGCCAGCAGCGTAGCGGGGGGCGGCACCGGGGAGCTGTTTTTT
CDR3aa: CASSVAGGGTGELFF

v_gene: TRBV27
j_gene: TRBJ1-3
abundance: -
d_gene: -
CDR3nt: TGTGCCAGCAGTTTAACCAGCGGGGGAAACACCATATATTTT
CDR3aa: CASSLTSGGNTIYF

v_gene: TRBV5-6
j_gene: TRBJ2-7
abundance: -
d_gene: -
CDR3nt: TGTGCCAGCAGCTACGGTCCCTACGAGCAGTACTTC
CDR3aa: CASSYGPYEQYF

v_gene: TRBV7-9
j_gene: TRBJ2-7
abundance: once
d_gene: -
CDR3nt: TGTGCCAGCAGCTTCAGACAGACCTACGAGCAGTACTTC
CDR3aa: CASSFRQTYEQYF

v_gene: TRBV24-1
j_gene: TRBJ2-7
abundance: -
d_gene: -
CDR3nt: TGTGCCACCAGTGATGTTCGGGTCTCTGGCGAGCAGTACTTC
CDR3aa: CATSDVRVSGEQYF

v_gene: TRBV28
j_gene: TRBJ1-6
abundance: -
d_gene: TRBD1
CDR3nt: TGTGCCAGCAGTAAAAGGGACAGGGCAGGGGCCCTCCACTTT
CDR3aa: CASSKRDRAGALHF

v_gene: TRBV19
j_gene: TRBJ1-1
abundance: -
d_gene: TRBD1
CDR3nt: TGTGCCAGTCTGGACAGGGGCGGAACTGAAGCTTTCTTT
CDR3aa: CASLDRGGTEAFF

v_gene: TRBV14
j_gene: TRBJ2-1
abundance: -
d_gene: -
CDR3nt: TGTGCCAGCAGCCAAGAGGTCATATCCTCCTACAATGAGCAGTTCTTC
CDR3aa: CASSQEVISSYNEQFF

v_gene: TRBV19
j_gene: TRBJ1-1
abundance: -
d_gene: TRBD1
CDR3nt: TGTGCCAGTAGTACCCCCAGGGGGCGGAACACTGAAGCTTTCTTT
CDR3aa: CASSTPRGRNTEAFF

v_gene: TRBV6-5
j_gene: TRBJ2-3
abundance: -
d_gene: -
CDR3nt: TGTGCCAGCAGTTACGGCTCTAGCTTATCCACAGATACGCAGTATTTT
CDR3aa: CASSYGSSLSTDTQYF

v_gene: TRBV7-9
j_gene: TRBJ2-5
abundance: -
d_gene: TRBD2
CDR3nt: TGTGCCAGCAGGAGCGGACTAGCGGTACAAGAGACCCAGTACTTC
CDR3aa: CASRSGLAVQETQYF

v_gene: TRBV6-5
j_gene: TRBJ2-7
abundance: -
d_gene: -
CDR3nt: TGTGCCAGCAGACCCCTAGCAGGATCAACAGGGAAACAGTACTTC
CDR3aa: CASRPLAGSTGKQYF

v_gene: TRBV29-1
j_gene: TRBJ1-5
abundance: -
d_gene: TRBD1
CDR3nt: TGCAGCGTTACCGAGGGACAGGGAGGTCAGCCCCAGCATTTT
CDR3aa: CSVTEGQGGQPQHF

v_gene: TRBV3-1/TRBV3-2
j_gene: TRBJ1-1
abundance: -
d_gene: -
CDR3nt: TGTGCCAGCAGCCAAGAACGGTACACTGAAGCTTTCTTT
CDR3aa: CASSQERYTEAFF

v_gene: TRBV5-8
j_gene: TRBJ2-7
abundance: -
d_gene: -
CDR3nt: TGTGCCAGCAGCTTGGAACTGTACGAGCAGTACTTC
CDR3aa: CASSLELYEQYF

v_gene: TRBV19
j_gene: TRBJ1-5
abundance: -
d_gene: -
CDR3nt: TGTGCCAGTAGTAATCGTGGGGGGTCTTGGAATCAGCCCCAGCATTTT
CDR3aa: CASSNRGGSWNQPQHF

v_gene: TRBV27
j_gene: TRBJ1-5
abundance: -
d_gene: -
CDR3nt: TGTGCCAGCAGTCCCACGGGTGGGGCTAATCAGCCCCAGCATTTT
CDR3aa: CASSPTGGANQPQHF

v_gene: TRBV29-1
j_gene: TRBJ1-1
abundance: -
d_gene: -
CDR3nt: TGCAGCGTCCGTAGGAGCACTGAAGCTTTCTTT
CDR3aa: CSVRRSTEAFF

v_gene: TRBV28
j_gene: TRBJ2-7
abundance: -
d_gene: TRBD2
CDR3nt: TGTGCCAGCAGGGTAACTAGCGGTCGCTCCTACGAGCAGTACTTC
CDR3aa: CASRVTSGRSYEQYF

v_gene: TRBV28
j_gene: TRBJ1-1
abundance: few
d_gene: -
CDR3nt: TGTGCCAGCAGTTCCTCGAGAGCTGAAGCTTTCTTT
CDR3aa: CASSSSRAEAFF

v_gene: TRBV4-2
j_gene: TRBJ2-1
abundance: -
d_gene: TRBD2
CDR3nt: TGTGCCAGCAGCCAGCGACTAGCGGGGGGGCGGGTCAATGAGCAGTTCTTC
CDR3aa: CASSQRLAGGRVNEQFF

v_gene: TRBV7-3
j_gene: TRBJ2-1
abundance: -
d_gene: -
CDR3nt: TGTGCCAGCAGCCAACGGGAGACAGGGAGAAATGAGCAGTTCTTC
CDR3aa: CASSQRETGRNEQFF

v_gene: TRBV19
j_gene: TRBJ2-7
abundance: -
d_gene: -
CDR3nt: TGTGCCAGTAGCCCAGGGATGCAGGGGGGGTCCTACGAGCAGTACTTC
CDR3aa: CASSPGMQGGSYEQYF

v_gene: TRBV12-5
j_gene: TRBJ1-2
abundance: -
d_gene: -
CDR3nt: TGTGCTAGTGGTTCCTGGGAGTATGGCTACACCTTC
CDR3aa: CASGSWEYGYTF

v_gene: TRBV6-4
j_gene: TRBJ2-3
abundance: -
d_gene: -
CDR3nt: TGTGCCAGCATCATTGCTAGCACAGATACGCAGTATTTT
CDR3aa: CASIIASTDTQYF

v_gene: TRBV28
j_gene: TRBJ2-2
abundance: -
d_gene: -
CDR3nt: TGTGCCAGCAGTTTACCTAACACCGGGGAGCTGTTTTTT
CDR3aa: CASSLPNTGELFF

v_gene: TRBV9
j_gene: TRBJ1-2
abundance: -
d_gene: TRBD1
CDR3nt: TGTGCCAGCAGCCCGAGGACAGGGTCTGGCTACACCTTC
CDR3aa: CASSPRTGSGYTF

v_gene: TRBV19
j_gene: TRBJ2-2
abundance: -
d_gene: -
CDR3nt: TGTGCCAGTAGGAATCCGGGACAGAACACCGGGGAGCTGTTTTTT
CDR3aa: CASRNPGQNTGELFF

v_gene: TRBV6-4
j_gene: TRBJ1-5
abundance: -
d_gene: -
CDR3nt: TGTGCCAGCAGTGTCCCGGAAGGGACACTTAATCAGCCCCAGCATTTT
CDR3aa: CASSVPEGTLNQPQHF

v_gene: TRBV19
j_gene: TRBJ1-2
abundance: -
d_gene: TRBD1
CDR3nt: TGTGCCAGTAATCCAGGACAGGGGGGAACCTATCGGCATGGCTACACCTTC
CDR3aa: CASNPGQGGTYRHGYTF

v_gene: TRBV2
j_gene: TRBJ1-5
abundance: -
d_gene: -
CDR3nt: TGTGCCAGCAGTGATGGGTTTGGGCCCCAGCATTTT
CDR3aa: CASSDGFGPQHF

v_gene: TRBV3-1/TRBV3-2
j_gene: TRBJ1-5
abundance: -
d_gene: -
CDR3nt: TGTGCCAGCAGTGTCGCAGGCGTGGGACAGCCCCAGCATTTT
CDR3aa: CASSVAGVGQPQHF

v_gene: TRBV6-5
j_gene: TRBJ1-3
abundance: -
d_gene: -
CDR3nt: TGTGCCAGCAGCCGGGACATCTCTGGAAACACCATATATTTT
CDR3aa: CASSRDISGNTIYF

v_gene: TRBV30
j_gene: TRBJ2-1
abundance: -
d_gene: -
CDR3nt: TGTGCCTGGAGTGTAGACGGGAGCTCCTACAATGAGCAGTTCTTC
CDR3aa: CAWSVDGSSYNEQFF

v_gene: TRBV4-2
j_gene: TRBJ2-3
abundance: -
d_gene: TRBD2
CDR3nt: TGTGCCAGCAGCCAACTTAGCGGGGGGGGTCGATCAGATACGCAGTATTTT
CDR3aa: CASSQLSGGGRSDTQYF

v_gene: TRBV4-3
j_gene: TRBJ1-3
abundance: -
d_gene: -
CDR3nt: TGCGCCAGCAGCCAAGAATCGGCGGGGTTCTCTGGAAACACCATATATTTT
CDR3aa: CASSQESAGFSGNTIYF

v_gene: TRBV5-1
j_gene: TRBJ2-1
abundance: -
d_gene: TRBD1
CDR3nt: TGCGCCAGCAGCTTGGAAGGACAGGGGTCCTACAATGAGCAGTTCTTC
CDR3aa: CASSLEGQGSYNEQFF

v_gene: TRBV6-5
j_gene: TRBJ1-3
abundance: -
d_gene: -
CDR3nt: TGTGCCAGCAGTTACTCGAGGTCCGGGGACGGAAACACCATATATTTT
CDR3aa: CASSYSRSGDGNTIYF

v_gene: TRBV3-1/TRBV3-2
j_gene: TRBJ1-1
abundance: -
d_gene: -
CDR3nt: TGTGCCAGCAGCCAAGAGACCCTGAACACTGAAGCTTTCTTT
CDR3aa: CASSQETLNTEAFF

v_gene: TRBV9
j_gene: TRBJ1-4
abundance: once
d_gene: -
CDR3nt: TGTGCCAGCAGCGTAGGGGCGGCTAATGAAAAACTGTTTTTT
CDR3aa: CASSVGAANEKLFF

v_gene: TRBV18
j_gene: TRBJ1-3
abundance: -
d_gene: -
CDR3nt: TGTGCCAGCTCACTACAGGGAAACACCATATATTTT
CDR3aa: CASSLQGNTIYF